This TCR beta chain was identified during a study of cytomegalovirus exposure and HLA in healthy donors. Findings and limits, study-wide: Earlier analysis found most TCR beta V segments productive about 90% or about 30% of the time. Cytomegalovirus status, reportedly, was diagnosed with high specificity and sensitivity by the classifier. According to a later analysis, most TCR beta chains associated with CMV appeared HLA-restricted.

With respect to this clone: Its cognate antigen is unknown.

It was with 60 Vbeta and 13 Jbeta primers that the PCR ran. TCRdb's copy holds only in-frame clones and misses some; the assay was immunoSEQ multiplex PCR. The repertoire holds about 180,000 clones, 80% seen once, with roughly 5% in the top ten. The CDR3 is made up of 15 amino acids. Deletions cut 0 bases from V and 6 bases from J, with 9 bases between. Germline V gene lookup returns CDR1 SEHNR and CDR2 FQNEAQ (reference sequence). This TCR derives from a man in his forties in good health and CMV-seronegative. Sequencing was carried out using PBMCs. The V call is TRBV7-9, the J call TRBJ1-6; D is perhaps TRBD1 (5 bases). The CDR3, as DNA: TGTGCCAGCAGCTTAGCGGTGGGGGGTAATTCACCCCTCCACTTT. This encodes CASSLAVGGNSPLHF.